This T cell receptor beta chain comes out of a study of OX40 agonist ivuxolimab in advanced cancers. Study as a whole: Patients were dosed intravenously with ivuxolimab at 0.01 to 10 mg/kg every 2 weeks. At approximately 83% male, the cohort had a mean age of approximately 60 years, ranging from roughly 20 to 80. Three patients, one with hepatocellular carcinoma and two with cutaneous melanoma, responded partially.

V lost 0 bases and J 9 bases, leaving 15 bases between the germline ends. CDR1 is GTSNPN and CDR2 is SVGIG in the germline V gene (reference sequence). The CDR3 consists of 14 residues. Sequenced by immunoSEQ multiplex PCR; TCRdb stores in-frame clones only, minus some. There are some 30,000 clones in the sample; about 83% occur only once, and 25% lies in the top ten. The chain uses TRBV30 and TRBJ2-1, with D possibly TRBD1 on 5 matching bases. The sequences come from CD4+ or CD8+ T cells sorted from blood, collected in a trial of the OX40 agonist ivuxolimab. This sequence was found in an adult with an advanced solid tumor such as melanoma, head and neck, liver or kidney cancer. The DNA of the CDR3 is TGTGCCTGGAGTGTACTGAGTCAGGGTAGTGAGCAGTTCTTC. Its protein is CAWSVLSQGSEQFF.